This entry lists 13 T cell receptor beta chains sequenced from one sample in a study of T cell responses to AZD1222 COVID-19 vaccine. Measured with immunoSEQ multiplex PCR; TCRdb has only the in-frame clones, and not every one. The data contain 150,000 to 200,000 clones, approximately 95% of them singletons. Specimen: peripheral blood, collected 28 days after the second dose of the MenACWY control vaccine. The receptors here all came from an adult who received the MenACWY meningococcal vaccine as a control.

The chain couples TRBV6-2 or TRBV6-3 to TRBJ2-3; TRBD1 is a possible D gene (6 bases). The CDR3 extends over 14 amino acids. CDR1 is MNHEY, CDR2 SVGEGT, per germline. The V end was cut by 4 bases, the J end by 1 base, with 9 bases between. The CDR3 DNA reads as TGTGCCAGCAGTTCTAGGACAGGCACAGATACGCAGTATTTT. This codes for CASSSRTGTDTQYF.

The chain has TRBV5-5 and TRBJ1-6, with 7 bases identical to TRBD1. CDR3 length equals 15 residues. Germline-derived CDR1 and CDR2 are SGHKS and YYEKEE (reference sequence). After removal of 0 bases from V and 5 bases from J, the junction contained 2 bases not matched to a gene. CDR3 sequence reads: CASSLAGTDNSPLHF. DNA for the CDR3: TGTGCCAGCAGCTTGGCTGGGACAGATAATTCACCCCTCCACTTT. Variable domain in full (rest from reference TRBV5-5 and TRBJ1-6): DAGVTQSPTHLIKTRGQQVTLRCSPISGHKSVSWYQQVLGQGPQFIFQYYEKEERGRGNFPDRFSARQFPNYSSELNVNALLLGDSALYLCASSLAGTDNSPLHFGNGTRLTVT.

The rearrangement links TRBV5-6 to TRBJ1-2; D is uncertain. This CDR3 has 11 residues. The germline gives CDR1 SGHDT, CDR2 YYEEEE. The V gene lost 7 bases and the J gene lost 7 bases, with 11 bases spanning the gap. The CDR3 spells CASGNQRGYTF. The DNA of the CDR3 is TGTGCCAGCGGGAACCAACGTGGCTACACCTTC. Looking up the rest from reference TRBV5-6 and TRBJ1-2 gives the full variable domain: DAGVTQSPTHLIKTRGQQVTLRCSPKSGHDTVSWYQQALGQGPQFIFQYYEEEERQRGNFPDRFSGHQFPNYSSELNVNALLLGDSALYLCASGNQRGYTFGSGTRLTVV.

The V gene is TRBV18, the J gene TRBJ1-4; D remains unclear. CDR1 and CDR2 from the germline V gene are KGHSH and LQKENI. The CDR3 loop spans 15 amino acids. Trimming shortened V by 3 bases and J by 0 bases, and 8 bases separated the two germline ends. Written as DNA, the CDR3 is TGTGCCAGCTCACCGGCTAGGGCAACTAATGAAAAACTGTTTTTT. It translates to CASSPARATNEKLFF.

The V and J genes are TRBV7-2 and TRBJ2-1; D is unresolved. The CDR3 has 13 amino acids. Germline V lookup: CDR1 SGHTA, CDR2 FQGNSA. The V gene lost 6 bases and the J gene lost 12 bases, with 18 bases spanning the gap. This CDR3 is CASRRDRGERQFF. The DNA for the CDR3 is TGTGCCAGCAGACGTGACCGCGGCGAAAGGCAGTTCTTC.

Of note for this clone: One junction end does not reproduce the germline sequence, and a read error may be involved. The rearrangement joins TRBV7-2 to TRBJ2-7, with TRBD1 matching over 7 bases. Germline V gene sequence: CDR1 SGHTA, CDR2 FQGNSA. This CDR3 spans 11 amino acids. CDR3 protein: CASSMGTEKFF. The CDR3 nucleotides are TGTGCCAGCAGCATGGGGACAGAAAAGTTCTTC.

J is TRBJ2-7 and V is TRBV7-8, with 12 positions matching TRBD1. In germline, CDR1 is SGHVS, CDR2 FQNEAQ. The CDR3 is 18 amino acids. The junction had 14 bases not matched to a gene; V was cut back by 4 bases and J by 4 bases. The chain's CDR3 is CASSSPGGGQGAMYEQYF. The CDR3 coding sequence is TGTGCCAGCAGCTCCCCGGGCGGGGGACAGGGGGCAATGTACGAGCAGTACTTC.

The CDR3 DNA follows: TGTGCCAGCAGCCCCGGGACAGGGGCGAACTACACCTTC. Its protein product is CASSPGTGANYTF. The J gene is TRBJ1-2, the V gene TRBV6-5, with 10 bases aligning to TRBD1. Germline trimming cut 6 bases from V and 10 bases from J; bases unmatched to any gene: 8. The germline V gene has CDR1 MNHEY and CDR2 SVGAGI. There are 13 residues in the CDR3.

V gene TRBV7-9 combines with J gene TRBJ1-2; D is undetermined. Germline assignment: CDR1 SEHNR and CDR2 FQNEAQ (reference sequence). The CDR3 runs to 15 residues. V dropped 2 bases and J dropped 7 bases, with 17 bases sitting between them. As DNA, the CDR3 is TGTGCCAGCAGCTTAATATCTCCGGCCTCGGGTGGCTACACCTTC. It yields the protein CASSLISPASGGYTF.

This clone was seen just once. V usage is TRBV12-3 or TRBV12-4 and J usage is TRBJ1-2, with a weak D call TRBD1 (5 bases). Trimming pared 3 bases from V and 3 bases from J, leaving 8 bases between. The CDR3 spans 13 residues. The DNA of the CDR3 is TGTGCCAGCAGTTTCAGGGTAGACTATGGCTACACCTTC. Translation: CASSFRVDYGYTF.

The rearrangement links TRBV15 to TRBJ1-1; 7 positions agree with TRBD1. The germline V gene has CDR1 LNHNV and CDR2 YYDKDF (reference sequence). V was clipped by 3 bases and J by 1 base; unmatched bases: 2. The CDR3 spans 14 residues. The CDR3 region has the DNA TGTGCCACCAGCAGGGGACAGCCGAACACTGAAGCTTTCTTT. It is translated as CATSRGQPNTEAFF. The full variable domain, with the rest looked up from reference TRBV15 and TRBJ1-1, is DAMVIQNPRYQVTQFGKPVTLSCSQTLNHNVMYWYQQKSSQAPKLLFHYYDKDFNNEADTPDNFQSRRPNTSFCFLDIRSPGLGDTAMYLCATSRGQPNTEAFFGQGTRLTVV.

This clone was found a few times. This chain joins TRBV10-2 and TRBJ1-5; D ambiguous. The CDR3 is 16 residues long. From germline, CDR1 is WSHSY and CDR2 SAAADI. The V gene lost 0 bases and the J gene lost 0 bases, with 9 bases spanning the gap. The CDR3 loop is CASSESTVYSNQPQHF. CDR3 bases: TGCGCCAGCAGTGAGTCGACGGTTTATAGCAATCAGCCCCAGCATTTT.

The gene calls are TRBV4-3 and TRBJ1-6, with D possibly being TRBD1 (5 bases). Trimming took 0 bases from V and 9 from J, leaving 18 bases between them. Germline values: CDR1 LGHNA, CDR2 YSLEER. The CDR3 runs 17 residues. The CDR3 nucleotides read TGCGCCAGCAGCCAAGATCAGAGGGGAGGTAGAGGTTCACCCCTCCACTTT. As protein: CASSQDQRGGRGSPLHF.